This record looks at one T cell receptor beta chain sequence and its context. Some clones are missing from TCRdb's copy, which holds only in-frame ones; the method was immunoSEQ multiplex PCR. This table has approximately 300,000 clones, under 85% appearing once. These data originate in a study of blood T cell repertoires in COVID-19. Study details: T cells, B-cell-depleted T cells, or PBMCs provided the cDNA or gDNA that served as material.

The ends were cut back, 3 bases at V and 4 bases at J, with 8 bases in the middle. CDR3 size: 13 residues. Germline V gene lookup returns CDR1 LNHDA and CDR2 SQIVND (reference sequence). This sequence was found in a human donor with COVID-19, enrolled during active disease. The donor label of this sample is uncertain. Sequenced sample: peripheral blood. J is TRBJ2-3 and V is TRBV19, with a weak D call TRBD1 (5 bases). CDR3: CASSIWGSDTQYF. The CDR3 nucleotides are TGTGCCAGTAGTATTTGGGGCTCAGATACGCAGTATTTT.